The clone carrying this T cell receptor (beta chain) was recorded at least ten times. This record comes from a study of regulatory T cells in long-lasting Graves disease. The sample's time point: newly diagnosed GD, antithyroid drugs for less than 3 months. From PBMCs, RNA was extracted and then used to make the TCR library. Germline V gives CDR1 MDHEN, CDR2 SYDVKM. The CDR3 is made up of 14 amino acids. V shed 4 bases and J shed 9 bases, with 16 bases lying between them. Sequencing libraries for TCR beta were prepared with iRepertoire HTBI primers and Arm-PCR of CDR3 regions. TCRdb re-called the multiplex PCR reads with MiXCR, one entry per CDR3 protein. The sample includes 520,000 or so distinct CDR3 sequences, about 11% of them seen just once. These same data were also listed under a study on T cells in Graves' hyperthyroidism and ophthalmopathy. This second study says: The primer set for the first-round RT-PCR of the TCR CDR3 was HTBI. The model's output predicted ophthalmopathy at a median of roughly seven months prior to onset.

The TCR was taken from a woman aged 25 to 39 with Graves disease. The sample in question was peripheral blood mononuclear cells (PBMCs), obtained at new diagnosis, from a patient treated with antithyroid drugs. V usage is TRBV28 and J usage is TRBJ2-1; D may be TRBD2 (6 bases). CDR3: CASSSPTRSGEQFF. The CDR3 DNA sequence: TGTGCCAGCAGTTCTCCGACTAGGTCGGGTGAGCAGTTCTTC.